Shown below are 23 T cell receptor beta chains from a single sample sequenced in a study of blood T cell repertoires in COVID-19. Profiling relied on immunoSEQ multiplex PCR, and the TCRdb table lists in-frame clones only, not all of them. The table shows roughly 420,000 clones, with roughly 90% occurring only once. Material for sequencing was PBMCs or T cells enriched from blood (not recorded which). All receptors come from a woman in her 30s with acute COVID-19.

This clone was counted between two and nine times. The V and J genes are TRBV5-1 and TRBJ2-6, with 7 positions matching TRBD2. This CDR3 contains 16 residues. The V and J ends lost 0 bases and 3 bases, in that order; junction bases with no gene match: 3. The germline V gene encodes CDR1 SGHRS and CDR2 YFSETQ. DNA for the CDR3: TGCGCCAGCAGCTTGGAACCGGGAGGTGGGGCCAACGTCCTGACTTTC. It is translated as CASSLEPGGGANVLTF. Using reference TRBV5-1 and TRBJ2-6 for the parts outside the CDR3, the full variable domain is KAGVTQTPRYLIKTRGQQVTLSCSPISGHRSVSWYQQTPGQGLQFLFEYFSETQRNKGNFPGRFSGRQFSNSRSEMNVSTLELGDSALYLCASSLEPGGGANVLTFGAGSRLTVL.

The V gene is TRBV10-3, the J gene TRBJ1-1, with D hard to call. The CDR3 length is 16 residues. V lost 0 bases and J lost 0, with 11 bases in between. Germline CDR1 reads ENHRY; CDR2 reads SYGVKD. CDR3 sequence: CAISESTQTLNTEAFF. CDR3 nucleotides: TGTGCCATCAGTGAGTCGACACAGACCCTGAACACTGAAGCTTTCTTT.

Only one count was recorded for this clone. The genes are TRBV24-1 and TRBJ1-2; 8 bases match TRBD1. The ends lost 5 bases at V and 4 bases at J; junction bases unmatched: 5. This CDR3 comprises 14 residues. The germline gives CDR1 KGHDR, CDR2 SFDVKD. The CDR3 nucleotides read TGTGCCACCAGTGCGGCAGGGGGCGCCTATGGCTACACCTTC. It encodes CATSAAGGAYGYTF.

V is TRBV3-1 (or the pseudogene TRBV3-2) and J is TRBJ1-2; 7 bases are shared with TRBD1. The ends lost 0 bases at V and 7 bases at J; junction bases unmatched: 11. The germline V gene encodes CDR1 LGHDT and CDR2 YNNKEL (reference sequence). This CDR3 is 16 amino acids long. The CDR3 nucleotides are TGTGCCAGCAGCCAAGATTACGACAGGGTTCCTTTTGGCTACACCTTC. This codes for CASSQDYDRVPFGYTF.

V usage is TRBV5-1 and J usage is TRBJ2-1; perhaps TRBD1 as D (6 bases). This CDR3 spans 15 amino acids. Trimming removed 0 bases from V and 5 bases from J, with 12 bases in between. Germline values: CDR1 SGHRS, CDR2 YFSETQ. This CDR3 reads CASSLAGHGNNEQFF. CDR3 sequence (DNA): TGCGCCAGCAGCTTGGCGGGACACGGTAACAATGAGCAGTTCTTC.

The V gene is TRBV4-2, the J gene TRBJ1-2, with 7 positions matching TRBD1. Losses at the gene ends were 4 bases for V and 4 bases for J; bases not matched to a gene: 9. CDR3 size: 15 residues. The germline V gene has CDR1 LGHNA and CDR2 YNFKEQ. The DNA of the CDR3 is TGTGCCAGCAGCCTCCTCGGACAGGTAGGCTATGGCTACACCTTC. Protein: CASSLLGQVGYGYTF.

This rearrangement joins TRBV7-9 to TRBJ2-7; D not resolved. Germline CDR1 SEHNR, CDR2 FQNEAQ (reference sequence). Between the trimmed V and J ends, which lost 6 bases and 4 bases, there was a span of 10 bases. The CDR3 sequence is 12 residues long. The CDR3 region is CASSSGFYEQYF. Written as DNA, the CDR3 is TGTGCCAGCAGTTCGGGTTTTTACGAGCAGTACTTC.

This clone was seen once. CDR3 in amino acids: CASSLAGTANTGELFF. CDR3 nucleotides: TGTGCCAGCAGCTTAGCCGGGACAGCGAACACCGGGGAGCTGTTTTTT. This chain links TRBV11-3 with TRBJ2-2, with 7 nucleotides matching TRBD1. V trimming: 1 base; J trimming: 0 bases; junction bases outside the gene matches: 2. The CDR3 extends over 16 amino acids. The germline gives CDR1 SGHNT, CDR2 YENEEA.

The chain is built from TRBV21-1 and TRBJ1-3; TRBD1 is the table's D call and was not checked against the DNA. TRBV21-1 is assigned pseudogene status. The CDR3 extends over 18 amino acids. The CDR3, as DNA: TGTGCCAGCAGCAAAGTCCGACAGGGGGCCTCGAATGGAAACACCATATATTTT. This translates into CASSKVRQGASNGNTIYF.

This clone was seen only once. The CDR3: CASVRDTYNEQFF. The CDR3 nucleotides are TGTGCCAGCGTCCGGGACACCTACAATGAGCAGTTCTTC. The chain recombines TRBV12-3 or TRBV12-4 with TRBJ2-1; TRBD1 might be the D (6 bases). The length of the CDR3 is 13 residues. Trimming took 8 bases from V and 2 from J, leaving 10 bases between them.

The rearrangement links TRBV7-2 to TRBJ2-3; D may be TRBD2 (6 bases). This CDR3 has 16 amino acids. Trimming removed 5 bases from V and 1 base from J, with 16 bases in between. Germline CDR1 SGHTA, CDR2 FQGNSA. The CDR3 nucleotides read TGTGCCAGCAGCGCCCGACTAGATGGGGGCACAGATACGCAGTATTTT. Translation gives CASSARLDGGTDTQYF. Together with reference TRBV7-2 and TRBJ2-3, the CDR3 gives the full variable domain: GAGVSQSPSNKVTEKGKDVELRCDPISGHTALYWYRQSLGQGLEFLIYFQGNSAPDKSGLPSDRFSAERTGGSVSTLTIQRTQQEDSAVYLCASSARLDGGTDTQYFGPGTRLTVL.

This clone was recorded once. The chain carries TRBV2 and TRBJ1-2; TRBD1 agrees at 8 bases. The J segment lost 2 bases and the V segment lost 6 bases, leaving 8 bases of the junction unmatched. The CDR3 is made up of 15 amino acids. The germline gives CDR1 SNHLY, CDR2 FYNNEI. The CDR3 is CASRDLTGANYGYTF. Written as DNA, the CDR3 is TGTGCCAGCAGAGACCTGACAGGGGCCAACTATGGCTACACCTTC.

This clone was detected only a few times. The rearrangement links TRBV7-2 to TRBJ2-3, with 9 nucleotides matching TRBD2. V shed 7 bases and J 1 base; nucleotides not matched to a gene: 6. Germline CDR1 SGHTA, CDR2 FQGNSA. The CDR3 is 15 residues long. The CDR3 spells CASTRAGGGTDTQYF. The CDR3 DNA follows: TGTGCCAGCACTAGAGCGGGGGGCGGCACAGATACGCAGTATTTT.

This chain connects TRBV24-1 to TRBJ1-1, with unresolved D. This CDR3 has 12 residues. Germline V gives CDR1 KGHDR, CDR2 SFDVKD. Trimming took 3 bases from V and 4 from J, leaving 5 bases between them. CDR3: CATSDAGTEAFF. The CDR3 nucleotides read TGTGCCACCAGTGATGCCGGCACTGAAGCTTTCTTT.

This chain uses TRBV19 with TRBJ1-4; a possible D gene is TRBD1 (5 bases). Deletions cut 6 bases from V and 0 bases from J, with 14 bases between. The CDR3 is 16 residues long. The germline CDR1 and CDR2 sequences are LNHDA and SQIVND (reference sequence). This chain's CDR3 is CASSLTGGPTNEKLFF. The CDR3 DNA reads TGTGCCAGTAGCCTAACAGGAGGGCCAACTAATGAAAAACTGTTTTTT. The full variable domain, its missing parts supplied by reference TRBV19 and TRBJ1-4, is DGGITQSPKYLFRKEGQNVTLSCEQNLNHDAMYWYRQDPGQGLRLIYYSQIVNDFQKGDIAEGYSVSREKKESFPLTVTSAQKNPTAFYLCASSLTGGPTNEKLFFGSGTQLSVL.

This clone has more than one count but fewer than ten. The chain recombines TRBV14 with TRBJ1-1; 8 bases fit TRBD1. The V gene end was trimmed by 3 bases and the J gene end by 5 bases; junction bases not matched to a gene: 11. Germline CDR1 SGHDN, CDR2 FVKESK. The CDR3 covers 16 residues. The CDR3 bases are TGTGCCAGCAGCCATTTAATCGGACAGGGTTGGACTGAAGCTTTCTTT. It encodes CASSHLIGQGWTEAFF.

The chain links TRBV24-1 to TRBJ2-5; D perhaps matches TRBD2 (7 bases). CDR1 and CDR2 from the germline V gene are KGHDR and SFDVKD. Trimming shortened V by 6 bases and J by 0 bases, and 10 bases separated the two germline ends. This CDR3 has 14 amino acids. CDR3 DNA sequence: TGTGCCACCAGTCGGGGGGCGTACCAAGAGACCCAGTACTTC. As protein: CATSRGAYQETQYF.

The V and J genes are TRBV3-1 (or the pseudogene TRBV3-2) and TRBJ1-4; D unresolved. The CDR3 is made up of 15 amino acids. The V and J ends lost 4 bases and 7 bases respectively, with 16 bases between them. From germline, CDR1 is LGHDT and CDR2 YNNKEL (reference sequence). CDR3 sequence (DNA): TGTGCCAGCAGCCCAAGATGGGGAGAGGGTGAAAAACTGTTTTTT. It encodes CASSPRWGEGEKLFF.

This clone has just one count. The CDR3 is CASSPRQGLGEQKLFF. CDR3 nucleotides: TGTGCCAGCAGCCCTAGACAGGGCCTAGGAGAGCAAAAACTGTTTTTT. The V call is TRBV7-2, the J call TRBJ1-4; 7 positions match TRBD1. The CDR3 length is 16 residues. The germline CDR1 and CDR2 sequences are SGHTA and FQGNSA. With 5 bases clipped from V and 9 bases from J, the junction kept 15 bases outside the gene matches.

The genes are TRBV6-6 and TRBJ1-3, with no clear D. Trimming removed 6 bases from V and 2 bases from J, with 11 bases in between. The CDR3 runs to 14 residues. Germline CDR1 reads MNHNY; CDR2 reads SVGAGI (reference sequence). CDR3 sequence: CASRDGLAGNTIYF. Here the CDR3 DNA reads TGTGCCAGCAGAGACGGACTTGCTGGAAACACCATATATTTT.

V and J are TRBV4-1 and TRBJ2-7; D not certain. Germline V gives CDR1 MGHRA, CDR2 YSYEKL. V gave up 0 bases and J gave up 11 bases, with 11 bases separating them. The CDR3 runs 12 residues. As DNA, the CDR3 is TGCGCCAGCAGCCAAGAGGAGCTTCATGAGTACTTC. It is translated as CASSQEELHEYF.

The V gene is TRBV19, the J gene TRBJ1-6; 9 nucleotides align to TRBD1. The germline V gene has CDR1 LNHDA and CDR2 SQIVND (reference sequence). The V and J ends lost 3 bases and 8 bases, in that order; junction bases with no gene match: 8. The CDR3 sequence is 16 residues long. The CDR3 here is CASSMVRDREDSPLHF. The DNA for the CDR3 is TGTGCCAGTAGTATGGTCAGGGACAGGGAGGATTCACCCCTCCACTTT.

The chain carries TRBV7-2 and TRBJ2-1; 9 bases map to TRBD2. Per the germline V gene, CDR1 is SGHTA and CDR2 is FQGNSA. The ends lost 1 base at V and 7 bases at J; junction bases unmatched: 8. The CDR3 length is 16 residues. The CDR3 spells CASSLVTGTSFNEQFF. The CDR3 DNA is TGTGCCAGCAGCTTAGTTACGGGGACTAGCTTTAATGAGCAGTTCTTC.